This TCR beta chain stems from a study of T cells in Graves' hyperthyroidism and ophthalmopathy. Study-wide background: Peripheral blood was acquired at first diagnosis, ahead of any therapy whatsoever.

Diagnosis of hyperthyroidism was new in patients aged 18 to 65, and its duration was under 2 months. Diagnoses rested on clinical symptoms, serum thyroxine and TRAb, thyroid ultrasound and orbital computed tomography. Amplification of TCR beta CDR3 regions used RNA as the template. When the TCR CDR3 underwent first-round RT-PCR, the HTBI primer set was used. Using its own MiXCR run on the multiplex PCR reads, TCRdb lists one record per CDR3 protein. The sample consists of roughly 100,000 distinct CDR3 sequences, 45% to 50% of them appearing once. With 9 bases clipped from V and 15 bases from J, the junction kept 16 bases outside the gene matches. The CDR3 covers 13 residues. Germline values: CDR1 KGHDR, CDR2 SFDVKD.

V and J are TRBV24-1 and TRBJ1-3; 7 positions agree with TRBD1. Sequencing input: blood. The origin of this receptor is a man in his forties with Graves' hyperthyroidism. The CDR3 region is CATQQGILETPYF. CDR3 in DNA: TGTGCCACCCAACAGGGGATCCTGGAAACGCCATATTTT.